This T cell receptor beta chain was profiled in a study of T cell responses to AZD1222 COVID-19 vaccine. Study outcomes and limitations: Recipients of two AZD1222 doses showed rising Spike-specific TCR breadth and depth. Without day 14 samples, only post-peak T cell repertoires were studied. At study baseline, merely five or six AZD1222 recipients were seropositive.

The J segment lost 5 bases and the V segment lost 5 bases, leaving 8 bases of the junction unmatched. CDR1 and CDR2 (germline): MDHEN, SYDVKM. The CDR3 has 15 residues. Sequencing used immunoSEQ multiplex PCR; TCRdb keeps in-frame clones, though not all of them. The data contain 120,000 or so clones, roughly 91% of them singletons. Of note for this clone: Antigen specificity is unknown.

Sequences were derived from peripheral blood, sampled 28 days after the second AZD1222 dose. The chain combines TRBV28 with TRBJ1-2, with 10 positions matching TRBD1. The clonotype was recovered from an adult who received the AZD1222 COVID-19 vaccine. CDR3 nucleotide sequence: TGTGCCAGCAGTCCACGGACAGGGGGAGTATATGGCTACACCTTC. Protein: CASSPRTGGVYGYTF.